Presented here are 20 T cell receptor beta chains from one specimen sequenced in a study of blood T cell repertoires in COVID-19. The table came from immunoSEQ multiplex PCR; TCRdb's copy has only in-frame clones and leaves some out. Of some 250,000 clones listed, 70% to 90% are singletons. The sequenced material came from peripheral blood. Receptor source: a woman aged 30 to 39 with acute or convalescent COVID-19.

The chain recombines TRBV25-1 with TRBJ2-7, with 10 bases that match TRBD2. V was clipped by 0 bases and J by 4 bases; unmatched bases: 9. The germline gives CDR1 MGHDK, CDR2 SYGVNS. The CDR3 totals 17 residues. This CDR3 is CASSEYRWSSGRYEQYF. The CDR3 DNA is TGTGCCAGCAGTGAATATAGGTGGTCTAGCGGGAGATACGAGCAGTACTTC.

V gene TRBV18 combines with J gene TRBJ1-1; D gene unclear. The V and J ends lost 1 base and 0 bases respectively, with 12 bases between them. Per the germline V gene, CDR1 is KGHSH and CDR2 is LQKENI. The length of the CDR3 is 16 residues. This chain's CDR3 is CASSPQSGDLNTEAFF. CDR3 nucleotide sequence: TGTGCCAGCTCACCACAATCGGGAGATTTGAACACTGAAGCTTTCTTT.

V and J are TRBV7-3 and TRBJ2-6, with unresolved D. Trimming shortened V by 1 base and J by 0 bases, and 10 bases separated the two germline ends. The CDR3 totals 17 residues. Germline-derived CDR1 and CDR2 are SGHTA and FQGTGA. CDR3 DNA: TGTGCCAGCAGCTTAATGGGCAGCCCCTCTGGGGCCAACGTCCTGACTTTC. This sequence encodes CASSLMGSPSGANVLTF.

The chain couples TRBV19 to TRBJ2-3; 9 bases align to TRBD1. V gave up 4 bases and J gave up 2 bases; unmatched junction bases: 7. Germline V gene sequence: CDR1 LNHDA, CDR2 SQIVND (reference sequence). This CDR3 region has 16 residues. The CDR3 nucleotides are TGTGCCAGTAGTACCGGGACAGGGAGGCCCACAGATACGCAGTATTTT. Its translation: CASSTGTGRPTDTQYF.

The rearrangement joins TRBV6-5 to TRBJ1-3; the D is unclear. CDR3 length: 14 amino acids. CDR1 MNHEY and CDR2 SVGAGI come from the germline V gene. The V end was cut by 2 bases, the J end by 4 bases, with 9 bases between. The CDR3 region has the DNA TGTGCCAGCAGTTACGGCACGATCGGAAACACCATATATTTT. Its protein product is CASSYGTIGNTIYF.

This rearrangement joins TRBV12-3 or TRBV12-4 to TRBJ1-2; D might be TRBD1 (5 bases). This CDR3 is built from 12 residues. Trimming removed 8 bases at V and 13 bases at J, with 20 bases between. CDR3 in DNA: TGTGCCAGCCTACAGCAGGGATTTCCCCTCACCTTC. Its translation is CASLQQGFPLTF.

The gene calls are TRBV5-8 and TRBJ2-2; 7 bases align to TRBD2. Trimming removed 5 bases from V and 6 bases from J; junction bases left unmatched: 10. Germline-derived CDR1 and CDR2 are SGHTS and YDEGEE. CDR3 length: 15 residues. The CDR3 protein is CASRVGTSVAGELFF. CDR3 nucleotides: TGTGCCAGCAGAGTAGGAACTAGCGTCGCCGGGGAGCTGTTTTTT.

This chain connects TRBV12-3 or TRBV12-4 to TRBJ2-3, with a weak D call TRBD2 (5 bases). The CDR3 is 12 residues long. The V end was cut by 1 base, the J end by 8 bases, with 7 bases between. Written as DNA, the CDR3 is TGTGCCAGCAGTTTAGGTGGGAGTACGCAGTATTTT. Translated, it gives CASSLGGSTQYF.

This clone was recorded many times. This rearrangement joins TRBV11-2 to TRBJ1-6, with 9 positions matching TRBD1. The CDR3 loop spans 14 amino acids. Germline V gene sequence: CDR1 SGHAT, CDR2 FQNNGV. J lost 10 bases, V lost 4 bases, and 5 bases had no gene match. The CDR3 sequence: CASSSDRGSSPLHF. Written as DNA, the CDR3 is TGTGCCAGCAGCTCCGACAGGGGGTCCTCACCCCTCCACTTT.

This clone was counted once. V gene TRBV4-1 combines with J gene TRBJ2-7; 11 nucleotides match TRBD2. Germline CDR1 MGHRA, CDR2 YSYEKL. V was pared by 3 bases and J by 3 bases, with 7 bases of the junction left unmatched. The CDR3 contains 16 residues. CDR3 bases: TGCGCCAGCAGCCAGGGTACTAGCGGGGGTTACTACGAGCAGTACTTC. Translating it yields CASSQGTSGGYYEQYF.

The genes are TRBV18 and TRBJ1-6; possibly TRBD1 for D (6 bases). Trimming took off 0 bases at V and 6 bases at J, with 9 bases between the two ends. Germline CDR1 reads KGHSH; CDR2 reads LQKENI. There are 15 residues in the CDR3. CDR3 loop: CASSPPGQSNSPLHF. Here the CDR3 DNA reads TGTGCCAGCTCACCACCGGGACAAAGTAATTCACCCCTCCACTTT.

V usage is TRBV7-2 and J usage is TRBJ2-1, with 14 bases matching TRBD2. The CDR3 covers 19 residues. The germline V gene has CDR1 SGHTA and CDR2 FQGNSA. V shed 5 bases and J 2 bases; nucleotides not matched to a gene: 11. The CDR3 DNA reads as TGTGCCAGCAGCGGGACATTGGGACTAGCGGGAGCAACCTACAATGAGCAGTTCTTC. Translating it yields CASSGTLGLAGATYNEQFF.

The V and J genes are TRBV19 and TRBJ2-1, with 7 bases that match TRBD2. CDR3 length: 13 amino acids. J gave up 3 bases and V 10 bases, and 6 bases lay outside the gene matches. Germline loops: CDR1 LNHDA, CDR2 SQIVND (reference sequence). The CDR3 coding sequence is TGTGCCACCCTAGCGGAGAGCTACAATGAGCAGTTCTTC. It encodes CATLAESYNEQFF.

This clone was seen a handful of times. J is TRBJ2-1 and V is TRBV12-3 or TRBV12-4; weak D call: TRBD1 (5 bases). The ends were cut back, 6 bases at V and 4 bases at J, with 10 bases in the middle. CDR3 size: 13 residues. The CDR3 DNA follows: TGTGCCAGCAGGGACAAAATTTACAATGAGCAGTTCTTC. This codes for CASRDKIYNEQFF.

The chain employs TRBV19 and TRBJ1-1; D may be TRBD1 (5 bases). This CDR3 has 14 residues. The ends were cut back, 7 bases at V and 1 base at J, with 13 bases in the middle. Per germline, CDR1 LNHDA and CDR2 SQIVND (reference sequence). The CDR3 protein is CASTIRRGNTEAFF. For the CDR3, the DNA is TGTGCCAGTACCATCCGGAGGGGGAACACTGAAGCTTTCTTT.

The J gene is TRBJ2-7, the V gene TRBV27; a weak D match, TRBD1 (5 bases). The V gene's germline CDR1 is MNHEY and CDR2 SMNVEV (reference sequence). This CDR3 region has 13 residues. The V end was cut by 6 bases, the J end by 0 bases, with 9 bases between. CDR3 sequence: CASRRQSSYEQYF. The CDR3, as DNA: TGTGCCAGCAGGCGACAGAGCTCCTACGAGCAGTACTTC.

This rearrangement joins TRBV3-1 (or the pseudogene TRBV3-2) to TRBJ2-3; D call uncertain. Germline V gene data show CDR1 as LGHDT and CDR2 as YNNKEL (reference sequence). The CDR3 has 15 residues. Trimming stripped 0 bases from V and 4 bases from J, with 11 bases between. The CDR3 sequence is CASSQDPVAPDTQYF. In DNA, the CDR3 is TGTGCCAGCAGCCAAGATCCAGTAGCTCCAGATACGCAGTATTTT.

The chain uses TRBV19 and TRBJ1-3; 7 bases agree with TRBD1. This CDR3 is built from 15 residues. From germline, CDR1 is LNHDA and CDR2 SQIVND (reference sequence). The junction had 5 bases not matched to a gene; V was cut back by 6 bases and J by 0 bases. The CDR3 region is CASRQGVFSGNTIYF. The DNA for the CDR3 is TGTGCCAGTAGGCAGGGGGTCTTCTCTGGAAACACCATATATTTT.

The chain joins TRBV2 to TRBJ2-7; 7 nucleotides line up with TRBD2. V shed 8 bases, J shed 7 bases, and the junction held 11 bases outside the gene matches. Germline-derived CDR1 and CDR2 are SNHLY and FYNNEI. The CDR3 is 13 amino acids. For the CDR3, the DNA is TGTGCCAGCTGCGGGGGTCGGTACGTAGAGCAGTACTTC. Translated: CASCGGRYVEQYF.

The chain joins TRBV29-1 to TRBJ2-1, with TRBD1 matching 8 bases. The V gene end was trimmed by 5 bases and the J gene end by 3 bases; junction bases not matched to a gene: 6. The CDR3 length is 14 residues. Germline values: CDR1 SQVTM, CDR2 ANQGSEA. This chain's CDR3 is CSVSRTGNYNEQFF. CDR3 sequence (DNA): TGCAGCGTTTCCAGGACAGGGAACTACAATGAGCAGTTCTTC.